A single sample is the source of the 14 T cell receptor beta chains below, sequenced in a study of PD-1 blockade in classical Hodgkin lymphoma. Documented time point: cycle 4 day 1 (C4D1), after 6 weeks of nivolumab. Brentuximab vedotin exposure varied among the patients, all of whom had relapsed after autologous stem cell transplantation. TCRdb's table, derived via immunoSEQ multiplex PCR, lists solely in-frame clones and lacks some. The table shows 90,000 to 100,000 clones, with more than 70% occurring only once. This specimen was peripheral blood mononuclear cells (PBMCs), taken before the fourth cycle of nivolumab. These TCRs come from a human donor with classical Hodgkin lymphoma.

V gene TRBV5-1 combines with J gene TRBJ2-1; D possibly corresponds to TRBD1 (5 bases). CDR3 size: 16 residues. Looked up from germline, CDR1 is SGHRS and CDR2 is YFSETQ. Trimming left V 5 bases short and J 7 bases short, with 22 bases between. The CDR3 loop is CASSPPTATSRNEQFF. The CDR3 bases are TGCGCCAGCAGTCCTCCGACAGCCACATCCAGGAATGAGCAGTTCTTC.

Written as DNA, the CDR3 is TGTGCCAGCAGCATACAGGGTAACGAGCAGTACTTC. This encodes CASSIQGNEQYF. This sequence joins TRBV7-6 and TRBJ2-7; D might be TRBD1 (6 bases). Germline V gene lookup returns CDR1 SGHVS and CDR2 FNYEAQ. There are 12 residues in the CDR3. Trimming took off 5 bases at V and 5 bases at J, with 10 bases between the two ends.

This chain joins TRBV4-2 and TRBJ1-6, with a tentative D call TRBD1 (6 bases). There are 17 residues in the CDR3. Germline lookup yields CDR1 LGHNA and CDR2 YNFKEQ. V was clipped by 3 bases and J by 0 bases, with 12 bases between them. The CDR3 DNA is TGTGCCAGCAGCCAGGACAGATATTCCTCCTATAATTCACCCCTCCACTTT. Translation gives CASSQDRYSSYNSPLHF.

The rearrangement links TRBV20-1 to TRBJ2-3, with D possibly TRBD2 on 5 matching bases. With 2 bases removed from V and 10 bases from J, the gap between germline ends came to 7 bases. The CDR3 has 10 amino acids. Looked up from germline, CDR1 is DFQATT and CDR2 is SNEGSKA (reference sequence). CDR3 DNA sequence: TGCAGTGCTAGACGGGATTCGCAGTATTTT. Translation gives CSARRDSQYF.

The chain uses TRBV6-4 and TRBJ2-5, with TRBD2 matching over 12 bases. V was pared by 0 bases and J by 6 bases, with 11 bases of the junction left unmatched. There are 18 residues in the CDR3. Germline values: CDR1 MRHNA, CDR2 SNTAGT. CDR3 sequence (DNA): TGTGCCAGCAGTGACTCGTGGGCTAGCGGGGGGGCTCTTAAGACCCAGTACTTC. Translated, it gives CASSDSWASGGALKTQYF.

V is TRBV11-2 and J is TRBJ1-6; 7 nucleotides line up with TRBD1. This CDR3 comprises 15 residues. Germline V gene sequence: CDR1 SGHAT, CDR2 FQNNGV. The junction had 4 bases not matched to a gene; V was cut back by 1 base and J by 7 bases. CDR3 bases: TGTGCCAGCAGCTTAGCGGGACAGAAGAATTCACCCCTCCACTTT. This encodes CASSLAGQKNSPLHF.

As regards this clone: The germline gene is not matched at one end of the junction; a read error may be the cause. This chain connects TRBV27 to TRBJ2-1; 8 nucleotides line up with TRBD2. Looked up from germline, CDR1 is MNHEY and CDR2 is SMNVEV (reference sequence). The CDR3 consists of 11 residues. CDR3 bases: TGTGCCAGCATTTTAGCGGGGGAGCAGTTCTTC. It yields the protein CASILAGEQFF.

The chain is built from TRBV7-2 and TRBJ1-2; D is undetermined. With 1 base removed from V and 3 bases from J, the gap between germline ends came to 9 bases. The CDR3 has 14 amino acids. From germline, CDR1 is SGHTA and CDR2 FQGNSA. The DNA for the CDR3 is TGTGCCAGCAGCTTAGGTCACAGCTACTATGGCTACACCTTC. This encodes CASSLGHSYYGYTF.

The chain employs TRBV6-6 and TRBJ2-7; 8 bases match TRBD1. The CDR3 sequence is 15 residues long. The junction had 5 bases not matched to a gene; V was cut back by 2 bases and J by 2 bases. Germline CDR1 is MNHNY and CDR2 is SVGAGI (reference sequence). Here the CDR3 reads CASSYGTGTPYEQYF. The CDR3 DNA reads TGTGCCAGCAGTTACGGGACAGGTACCCCCTACGAGCAGTACTTC.

This chain uses TRBV6-5 with TRBJ2-5; the match to TRBD1 covers 9 bases. The CDR3 is 14 residues long. Germline lookup yields CDR1 MNHEY and CDR2 SVGAGI. The trim removed 5 bases at V and 5 bases at J, leaving 6 bases unmatched. CDR3 region: CASSPGQGVETQYF. CDR3 DNA: TGTGCCAGCAGTCCGGGACAGGGAGTGGAGACCCAGTACTTC.

In this sample, this clone turned up once. This sequence joins TRBV29-1 and TRBJ2-3; 7 bases agree with TRBD1. V shed 6 bases and J 11 bases; nucleotides not matched to a gene: 11. The CDR3 spans 12 residues. Germline CDR1 is SQVTM and CDR2 is ANQGSEA. The CDR3: CSVSEQGIKQYF. CDR3 in DNA: TGCAGCGTCTCCGAACAGGGGATCAAGCAGTATTTT.

The genes are TRBV11-3 and TRBJ2-7; TRBD1 matches 11 bases. V was pared by 6 bases and J by 2 bases, with 6 bases of the junction left unmatched. This CDR3 contains 15 residues. From germline, CDR1 is SGHNT and CDR2 YENEEA. In DNA form, the CDR3 reads TGTGCCAGCAGTCCAGGGACAGGGGGTACCTACGAGCAGTACTTC. Protein: CASSPGTGGTYEQYF.

The chain is built from TRBV7-2 and TRBJ2-7; either TRBD1 or TRBD2 may supply D (6 bases each). The CDR3 extends over 16 amino acids. Looked up from germline, CDR1 is SGHTA and CDR2 is FQGNSA. Trimming left V 2 bases short and J 6 bases short, with 20 bases between. Written as DNA, the CDR3 is TGTGCCAGCAGCTTAATGGGGGGCATCCCCAATCGCGAGCAGTACTTC. Its translation is CASSLMGGIPNREQYF.

This clone was recorded at least ten times. The chain links TRBV28 to TRBJ2-7; TRBD1 matches at 7 bases. The junction had 5 bases not matched to a gene; V was cut back by 4 bases and J by 5 bases. Germline V gene sequence: CDR1 MDHEN, CDR2 SYDVKM. CDR3 size: 13 residues. Here the CDR3 reads CASSYGTADEQYF. CDR3 in DNA: TGTGCCAGCAGTTACGGGACAGCTGACGAGCAGTACTTC.